A single sample gave rise to the 14 T cell receptor beta chains below, sequenced in a study of T cells in localized non-small cell lung cancer. Profiling relied on immunoSEQ multiplex PCR, and the TCRdb table lists in-frame clones only, not all of them. The table lists around 50,000 clones, around nine tenths of them singletons. The sequenced sample was PBMCs, obtained before any cancer treatment. Source of these receptors: a female donor with stage II lung adenocarcinoma.

J is TRBJ2-7 and V is TRBV11-2; no reliable D call. The CDR3 consists of 14 residues. V was shortened by 1 base and J by 2 bases, with 9 bases between the two germline ends. CDR1 SGHAT and CDR2 FQNNGV come from the germline V gene. The CDR3 bases are TGTGCCAGCAGCTTAGCACAGCTTCCCTACGAGCAGTACTTC. Its translation: CASSLAQLPYEQYF.

The chain is built from TRBV7-8 and TRBJ2-7; D is tentatively TRBD1 or TRBD2 (6 bases each). The CDR3 has 15 amino acids. CDR1 and CDR2 (germline): SGHVS, FQNEAQ. V was trimmed by 2 bases and J by 6 bases, leaving 17 bases between them. The CDR3 spells CASSLQRGRFGEQYF. The CDR3 DNA reads TGTGCCAGCAGCTTACAACGGGGGCGATTTGGCGAGCAGTACTTC.

The V and J genes are TRBV7-8 and TRBJ1-1, with D hard to call. In germline, CDR1 is SGHVS, CDR2 FQNEAQ. V shed 5 bases and J shed 1 base, with 8 bases lying between them. The CDR3 has 13 amino acids. The CDR3 is CASSPGPNTEAFF. As DNA, the CDR3 is TGTGCCAGCAGCCCAGGACCGAACACTGAAGCTTTCTTT.

The chain employs TRBV5-6 and TRBJ1-1; possibly TRBD1 for D (5 bases). Trimming cost V 3 bases and J 8 bases, with 14 bases left between them. The germline CDR1 and CDR2 sequences are SGHDT and YYEEEE. This CDR3 has 13 residues. The CDR3 reads CASSSVGDPEAFF. Here the CDR3 DNA reads TGTGCCAGCAGCTCCGTTGGGGACCCCGAAGCTTTCTTT. Together with reference TRBV5-6 and TRBJ1-1, the CDR3 gives the full variable domain: DAGVTQSPTHLIKTRGQQVTLRCSPKSGHDTVSWYQQALGQGPQFIFQYYEEEERQRGNFPDRFSGHQFPNYSSELNVNALLLGDSALYLCASSSVGDPEAFFGQGTRLTVV.

This chain joins TRBV29-1 and TRBJ1-2; D unresolved. This CDR3 region has 14 residues. Germline assignment: CDR1 SQVTM and CDR2 ANQGSEA. V gave up 6 bases and J gave up 2 bases, with 16 bases separating them. The CDR3 reads CSVKPSGANYGYTF. The CDR3 region has the DNA TGCAGCGTAAAACCCTCTGGTGCAAACTATGGCTACACCTTC.

The V gene is TRBV4-1, the J gene TRBJ2-3, with D possibly being TRBD2 (6 bases). With 4 bases removed from V and 6 bases from J, the gap between germline ends came to 11 bases. Germline-derived CDR1 and CDR2 are MGHRA and YSYEKL. The CDR3 runs to 13 residues. CDR3: CASSRAGRDTQYF. Here the CDR3 DNA reads TGCGCCAGCAGCCGAGCAGGGAGGGATACGCAGTATTTT.

This sequence joins TRBV4-1 and TRBJ1-4, with D perhaps TRBD1 (6 bases). Between the trimmed V and J ends, which lost 4 bases and 3 bases, there was a span of 12 bases. This CDR3 contains 15 residues. Germline loops: CDR1 MGHRA, CDR2 YSYEKL. Here the CDR3 DNA reads TGCGCCAGCAGCCCCCGGAGACAGGCTAATGAAAAACTGTTTTTT. Its protein is CASSPRRQANEKLFF.

The chain has TRBV5-1 and TRBJ1-1; TRBD1 matches at 7 bases. CDR1 is SGHRS and CDR2 is YFSETQ in the germline V gene. The V segment lost 3 bases and the J segment 8 bases; nucleotides outside the gene matches: 7. This CDR3 has 13 residues. CDR3 amino acids: CASSWSRGTEAFF. CDR3 bases: TGCGCCAGCAGCTGGAGCAGGGGGACCGAAGCTTTCTTT.

The rearrangement links TRBV21-1 to TRBJ2-1; the table assigns TRBD2, which was not confirmed against the DNA. TRBV21-1 is a recognized pseudogene. The CDR3 extends over 17 amino acids. CDR3 DNA: TGTGCCAACCCACCGAAACGGGGGACTACCGCCTACAATGAGCAGTTCTTC. This gives the protein CANPPKRGTTAYNEQFF.

The chain employs TRBV11-2 and TRBJ2-1; TRBD2 aligns across 7 bases. CDR1 is SGHAT and CDR2 is FQNNGV in the germline V gene. J was trimmed by 10 bases and V by 7 bases; bases with no gene match: 25. The CDR3 is 18 residues long. The CDR3 region is CASTQTPLLARAPGEQFF. In DNA, the CDR3 is TGTGCCAGCACTCAAACGCCCTTACTAGCGCGGGCCCCCGGGGAGCAGTTCTTC.

The chain carries TRBV6-5 and TRBJ1-5; D is unclear. CDR1 is MNHEY and CDR2 is SVGAGI in the germline V gene. The ends were cut back, 0 bases at V and 5 bases at J, with 11 bases in the middle. The CDR3 sequence is 15 residues long. In nucleotides, the CDR3 is TGTGCCAGCAGTTACTCCGCGTTATCTGATCAGCCCCAGCATTTT. Its translation is CASSYSALSDQPQHF.

The rearrangement joins TRBV19 to TRBJ1-4; D is unresolved. CDR1 and CDR2 (germline): LNHDA, SQIVND (reference sequence). V was trimmed by 5 bases and J by 4 bases, leaving 17 bases between them. This CDR3 comprises 16 residues. CDR3 nucleotides: TGTGCCAGTAGTGGCAAGAAAACGGGGTTTAATGAAAAACTGTTTTTT. This gives the protein CASSGKKTGFNEKLFF.

This chain connects TRBV4-1 to TRBJ2-1; perhaps D is TRBD1 or TRBD2 (5 bases each). Germline lookup yields CDR1 MGHRA and CDR2 YSYEKL. V was shortened by 1 base and J by 1 base, with 14 bases between the two germline ends. The CDR3 is made up of 17 amino acids. The CDR3 loop is CASSQADMGVSYNEQFF. The CDR3 nucleotides are TGCGCCAGCAGCCAAGCCGACATGGGGGTTTCCTACAATGAGCAGTTCTTC.

A few counts support this clone. The rearrangement uses TRBV28 and TRBJ1-5; D gene uncertain. Trimming pared 5 bases from V and 4 bases from J, leaving 12 bases between. From germline, CDR1 is MDHEN and CDR2 SYDVKM. This CDR3 has 14 amino acids. This chain's CDR3 is CASSVGRGNQPQHF. In nucleotides, the CDR3 is TGTGCCAGCAGTGTCGGACGGGGAAATCAGCCCCAGCATTTT. Variable domain in full (rest from reference TRBV28 and TRBJ1-5): DVKVTQSSRYLVKRTGEKVFLECVQDMDHENMFWYRQDPGLGLRLIYFSYDVKMKEKGDIPEGYSVSREKKERFSLILESASTNQTSMYLCASSVGRGNQPQHFGDGTRLSIL.